Each of the 14 T cell receptor beta chains below was sequenced from the same sample in a study of blood T cell repertoires in COVID-19. Using immunoSEQ multiplex PCR, the repertoire was profiled, and TCRdb retains in-frame clones only, with some absent. The data hold just over 90,000 clones, with roughly nine tenths observed a single time. Sequencing was performed on peripheral blood. These receptor sequences come from a human donor with active COVID-19. The donor label of this sample is uncertain.

This CDR3 reads CASSPGQGASQPQHF. The CDR3, as DNA: TGTGCCAGTAGCCCCGGACAGGGGGCGTCCCAGCCCCAGCATTTT. V gene TRBV19 combines with J gene TRBJ1-5, with 11 bases matching TRBD1. This CDR3 spans 15 amino acids. CDR1 is LNHDA, CDR2 SQIVND, per germline (reference sequence). V was pared by 6 bases and J by 7 bases, with 8 bases of the junction left unmatched.

The chain is built from TRBV6-4 and TRBJ2-3; D perhaps matches TRBD2 (6 bases). The germline V and J ends were trimmed by 0 bases and 0 bases, with 7 bases remaining between them. Per the germline V gene, CDR1 is MRHNA and CDR2 is SNTAGT. The CDR3 extends over 15 amino acids. DNA for the CDR3: TGTGCCAGCAGTGACTCGGGGGGAAGCACAGATACGCAGTATTTT. Its protein product is CASSDSGGSTDTQYF.

The chain joins TRBV29-1 to TRBJ2-3; possibly TRBD2 for D (5 bases). This CDR3 region has 16 residues. Germline values: CDR1 SQVTM, CDR2 ANQGSEA. V was cut by 0 bases and J by 3 bases, with 16 bases left in between. As DNA, the CDR3 is TGCAGCGTTGAAGACTTTGTACCGGGGAAAACAGATACGCAGTATTTT. Its translation: CSVEDFVPGKTDTQYF.

The CDR3 region is CASSQTGADGYTF. The CDR3 coding sequence is TGTGCCAGCAGTCAGACAGGAGCGGATGGCTACACCTTC. The V and J genes are TRBV4-2 and TRBJ1-2; possibly TRBD1 for D (6 bases). Germline V gives CDR1 LGHNA, CDR2 YNFKEQ. The CDR3 is made up of 13 amino acids. Deletions cut 6 bases from V and 6 bases from J, with 14 bases between.

This chain uses TRBV20-1 with TRBJ1-3; D is unclear. V lost 3 bases to trimming and J lost 0 bases, with 9 bases between them. Germline V CDR1 and CDR2: DFQATT, SNEGSKA (reference sequence). This CDR3 spans 14 amino acids. This chain's CDR3 is CSASTRHSGNTIYF. The CDR3 DNA reads TGCAGTGCTAGTACGAGACACTCTGGAAACACCATATATTTT.

This chain connects TRBV4-3 to TRBJ1-4; TRBD1 matches 7 bases. The V gene end was trimmed by 2 bases and the J gene end by 11 bases; junction bases not matched to a gene: 11. CDR1 is LGHNA and CDR2 is YSLEER in the germline V gene. The length of the CDR3 is 15 residues. The CDR3 region has the DNA TGCGCCAGCAGCCAAAGACAGGGTAGCGGTGGGAAACTGTTTTTT. This gives the protein CASSQRQGSGGKLFF.

The chain uses TRBV4-1 and TRBJ1-1; 9 nucleotides align to TRBD1. The V segment lost 4 bases and the J segment 3 bases; nucleotides outside the gene matches: 6. Germline V CDR1 and CDR2: MGHRA, YSYEKL. This CDR3 is 15 amino acids long. CDR3 nucleotides: TGCGCCAGCAGCCGAGAACAGGGGGCGGACACTGAAGCTTTCTTT. Translation: CASSREQGADTEAFF.

This chain links TRBV24-1 with TRBJ2-7; tentative D call: TRBD1 (6 bases). V lost 5 bases, J lost 1 base, and 17 bases lay in between. Germline CDR1 and CDR2: KGHDR and SFDVKD. The CDR3 sequence is 16 residues long. CDR3 in DNA: TGTGCCACCAGTGTTCGGCCGGGACATTCTTCCTACGAGCAGTACTTC. It specifies CATSVRPGHSSYEQYF.

The genes are TRBV4-3 and TRBJ1-5, with D possibly being TRBD1 (6 bases). Germline CDR1 is LGHNA and CDR2 is YSLEER. Trimming took 3 bases from V and 3 from J, leaving 12 bases between them. The CDR3 has 15 amino acids. The DNA for the CDR3 is TGCGCCAGCAGCCACGATTGGACAGTCAATCAGCCCCAGCATTTT. Translation: CASSHDWTVNQPQHF.

The gene calls are TRBV6-5 and TRBJ1-3, with D perhaps TRBD1 (6 bases). The V end lost 5 bases, the J end lost 4 bases, and 9 bases lay between the germline ends. The CDR3 extends over 13 amino acids. The germline V gene encodes CDR1 MNHEY and CDR2 SVGAGI. The CDR3 DNA reads as TGTGCCAGCAGTCAGGGGCGGGGAAACACCATATATTTT. It yields the protein CASSQGRGNTIYF.

The chain recombines TRBV24-1 with TRBJ2-1, with D unclear. Germline values: CDR1 KGHDR, CDR2 SFDVKD. Trimming removed 3 bases from V and 5 bases from J, with 13 bases in between. CDR3 length: 15 residues. DNA of the CDR3: TGTGCCACCAGTGATCCACTCGCTACCCACAATGAGCAGTTCTTC. It yields the protein CATSDPLATHNEQFF.

J is TRBJ2-7 and V is TRBV12-3 or TRBV12-4; no clear D gene. There are 13 residues in the CDR3. V lost 2 bases to trimming and J lost 2 bases, with 7 bases between them. CDR3 coding DNA: TGTGCCAGCAGTTTACGAACGGCCTACGAGCAGTACTTC. Residues: CASSLRTAYEQYF.

The V and J genes are TRBV18 and TRBJ1-6, with D possibly TRBD1 on 5 matching bases. V gave up 1 base and J gave up 6 bases, with 10 bases separating them. The germline V gene has CDR1 KGHSH and CDR2 LQKENI. CDR3 length: 15 residues. CDR3 sequence (DNA): TGTGCCAGCTCACCACAGGGGAGGGGTAATTCACCCCTCCACTTT. Encoded protein: CASSPQGRGNSPLHF.

This chain links TRBV28 with TRBJ1-1; a possible D gene is TRBD1 (6 bases). The germline V gene has CDR1 MDHEN and CDR2 SYDVKM. V dropped 6 bases and J dropped 8 bases, with 16 bases sitting between them. The CDR3 consists of 13 residues. CDR3 loop: CASREPGVAEAFF. CDR3 in DNA: TGTGCCAGCAGGGAACCAGGGGTTGCCGAAGCTTTCTTT.